The clone carrying this T cell receptor beta chain was seen a handful of times. TCRdb reprocessed the RT-PCR reads via MiXCR and lists one record per CDR3 protein. The sample has about 700,000 distinct CDR3 sequences, 11% to 15% seen once. This CDR3 contains 15 residues. CDR1 and CDR2 from the germline V gene are DFQATT and SNEGSKA (reference sequence). V lost 6 bases to trimming and J lost 6 bases, with 18 bases between them. Sequencing was carried out using memory CD4+ T cells from blood. The rearrangement joins TRBV20-1 to TRBJ1-6; possibly TRBD1 for D (5 bases). The clonotype comes from a female donor in good health, serving as a healthy control. CDR3 loop: CSARPGAEINSPLHF. CDR3 DNA sequence: TGCAGTGCCCGGCCCGGGGCCGAGATTAATTCACCCCTCCACTTT.